This is a list of T cell receptor beta chains from one sample in a study of regulatory T cells in long-lasting Graves disease. Each CDR3 protein gets one entry after TCRdb re-called the multiplex PCR reads with MiXCR. The profile shows 560,000 or so distinct CDR3 sequences, 15% to 20% of them singletons. In addition, the sample was reused for a study of T cells in Graves' hyperthyroidism and ophthalmopathy.

This material consisted of peripheral blood mononuclear cells (PBMCs), taken at new diagnosis, from a patient treated with antithyroid drugs. All receptors derive from a man aged 18 to 29 with Graves disease. Each CDR3 is given without its conserved first and last residue. Each record gives: V gene, CDR3 protein.

v_call: TRBV2; cdr3_aa: ASSGRVVSSEQF
v_call: TRBV12-3/TRBV12-4; cdr3_aa: ASTPRWDYGYT
v_call: TRBV7-3; cdr3_aa: ASSTLAGRTDTQY
v_call: TRBV12-3/TRBV12-4; cdr3_aa: ASSLGTGLSSGYT
v_call: TRBV5-1; cdr3_aa: ASSLGGVGPEKLF
v_call: TRBV4-2; cdr3_aa: ASSQRGGEQY
v_call: TRBV28; cdr3_aa: ASSPDKARGAGYGYT
v_call: TRBV7-8; cdr3_aa: ASSLVIGGGPEQF
v_call: TRBV27; cdr3_aa: ASSPGQGYYEQY
v_call: TRBV14; cdr3_aa: ASSRDRGTEAF
v_call: TRBV29-1; cdr3_aa: SVASGPSNYEQY
v_call: TRBV28; cdr3_aa: ASSVRGAGQY
v_call: TRBV7-8; cdr3_aa: ASSPSGSAGRYNEQF
v_call: TRBV6-2/TRBV6-3; cdr3_aa: ASRSKGAYEQY
v_call: TRBV3-1; cdr3_aa: ASSHFPGPYNEQF
v_call: TRBV6-1; cdr3_aa: ASSEGVRYNQPQH
v_call: TRBV30; cdr3_aa: AWSVEPVVSPLH
v_call: TRBV12-3/TRBV12-4; cdr3_aa: ASSPYMNTEAF
v_call: TRBV3-1; cdr3_aa: ASSQESTAYGYT
v_call: TRBV5-5; cdr3_aa: ASSFIRTSGTYPSTDTQY
v_call: TRBV5-5; cdr3_aa: ASSPWTGAGNTIY
v_call: TRBV27; cdr3_aa: ASSLGVIGEQF
v_call: TRBV18; cdr3_aa: ASSPPLREVRNEQF
v_call: TRBV6-9; cdr3_aa: ASSYSKIQETQY
v_call: TRBV29-1; cdr3_aa: SVDPPGVDTQY
v_call: TRBV12-3/TRBV12-4; cdr3_aa: ASSIQGYTEAF
v_call: TRBV3-1; cdr3_aa: ASSQDTGTTNEKLF
v_call: TRBV18; cdr3_aa: ASSPQLVSGNTIY
v_call: TRBV7-9; cdr3_aa: ASSWDLGGAF
v_call: TRBV7-9; cdr3_aa: ASSPSPKLAGATGELF
v_call: TRBV7-9; cdr3_aa: ASSPWDRENYGYT
v_call: TRBV5-1; cdr3_aa: ASSLAVAGYGNEQF
v_call: TRBV6-5; cdr3_aa: ASSYFRFLFRHYEQY
v_call: TRBV15; cdr3_aa: ATSRDLGTVSYEQY
v_call: TRBV2; cdr3_aa: ASNLEGGSYEQY
v_call: TRBV7-9; cdr3_aa: ASSPRSQLSYNEQF
v_call: TRBV12-5; cdr3_aa: ASGFLAGGLYNEQF
v_call: TRBV5-6; cdr3_aa: ASSLGVTLNTEAF
v_call: TRBV3-1; cdr3_aa: ASSQESAGYNTDTQY